These 27 T cell receptor beta chains came from one sample sequenced in a study of CD8 T cells in Susac syndrome. After extraction with the RNeasy kit, about 0.5 to 1 ug of the RNA was reverse transcribed using random hexamers. TCRdb called the immunoSEQ multiplex PCR reads again in MiXCR, with one record for every CDR3 protein. The data hold over 65,000 distinct CDR3 sequences, with around 93% observed a single time. Sequencing was performed on CD4+ T cells from PBMCs. Source of these receptors: a human donor with Susac syndrome.

V gene TRBV7-2 combines with J gene TRBJ1-4; D is unresolved. Germline values: CDR1 SGHTA, CDR2 FQGNSA. There are 14 residues in the CDR3. V was cut by 2 bases and J by 7 bases, with 11 bases left in between. The CDR3 bases are TGTGCCAGCAGCTTAATAGGGCGAAGTGAAAAACTGTTTTTT. Encoded protein: CASSLIGRSEKLFF.

The chain uses TRBV28 and TRBJ2-2; D is possibly TRBD1 or TRBD2 (6 bases each). Germline V gene lookup returns CDR1 MDHEN and CDR2 SYDVKM. CDR3 length equals 20 residues. Trimming pared 4 bases from V and 2 bases from J, leaving 26 bases between. The CDR3 protein is CASSSGGGVADLINTGELFF. DNA of the CDR3: TGTGCCAGCAGTTCTGGGGGCGGGGTAGCGGATCTAATTAACACCGGGGAGCTGTTTTTT.

This clonotype appeared a few times. The chain has TRBV4-3 and TRBJ2-1; TRBD2 matches at 16 bases. J gave up 5 bases and V 3 bases, and 1 base lay outside the gene matches. The CDR3 consists of 16 residues. CDR1 LGHNA and CDR2 YSLEER come from the germline V gene. The CDR3: CASSQGLAGGNNEQFF. The DNA for the CDR3 is TGCGCCAGCAGCCAGGGACTAGCGGGAGGGAACAATGAGCAGTTCTTC.

This clonotype has a single count. This chain uses TRBV7-2 with TRBJ1-2; D not certain. The germline V gene encodes CDR1 SGHTA and CDR2 FQGNSA. V lost 1 base, J lost 5 bases, and 11 bases lay in between. CDR3 length equals 14 residues. CDR3 nucleotide sequence: TGTGCCAGCAGCTTAGTGCTTCCATCTTATGGCTACACCTTC. Translation: CASSLVLPSYGYTF.

This sequence joins TRBV5-1 and TRBJ2-5; D not resolved. V lost 0 bases and J 2 bases, leaving 11 bases between the germline ends. Germline lookup yields CDR1 SGHRS and CDR2 YFSETQ. The CDR3 runs to 15 residues. CDR3 amino acids: CASSLAAIQQETQYF. In nucleotides, the CDR3 is TGCGCCAGCAGCTTGGCTGCTATCCAGCAAGAGACCCAGTACTTC. The variable domain in full, completed from reference TRBV5-1 and TRBJ2-5, reads KAGVTQTPRYLIKTRGQQVTLSCSPISGHRSVSWYQQTPGQGLQFLFEYFSETQRNKGNFPGRFSGRQFSNSRSEMNVSTLELGDSALYLCASSLAAIQQETQYFGPGTRLLVL.

Only one count was recorded for this clonotype. The chain combines TRBV4-3 with TRBJ2-7; 8 bases are shared with TRBD1. Germline V gene data show CDR1 as LGHNA and CDR2 as YSLEER. The CDR3 loop spans 15 amino acids. Losses at the gene ends were 4 bases for V and 2 bases for J; bases not matched to a gene: 7. The CDR3 nucleotides read TGCGCCAGCAGCCCTACAACAGGGGGGACCTACGAGCAGTACTTC. Its translation: CASSPTTGGTYEQYF.

The chain couples TRBV5-4 to TRBJ2-1, with 11 bases identical to TRBD2. This CDR3 region has 16 residues. Germline-derived CDR1 and CDR2 are SGHNT and YYREEE (reference sequence). Trimming at V came to 0 bases and at J to 9 bases, leaving 8 bases not matched to a gene. The CDR3 DNA reads as TGTGCCAGCAGCTTGGTAGGCGCTAGCGGGGGGAGTGAGCAGTTCTTC. Protein sequence: CASSLVGASGGSEQFF.

This sequence joins TRBV13 and TRBJ1-6; D gene ambiguous. The V end was cut by 2 bases, the J end by 8 bases, with 7 bases between. The CDR3 has 13 residues. Germline CDR1 reads PRHDT; CDR2 reads FYEKMQ (reference sequence). DNA of the CDR3: TGTGCCAGCAGCTTAAGTCGGTATTCACCCCTCCACTTT. The encoded protein is CASSLSRYSPLHF.

This clonotype turned up a few times. One junction end disagrees with the germline gene, perhaps due to a read error. The chain joins TRBV6-5 to TRBJ1-1; no clear D gene. Germline CDR1 is MNHEY and CDR2 is SVGAGI. The CDR3 consists of 13 residues. The CDR3 DNA sequence: TGTGCCAGCAGTTACGAGGGAGGCGCTGAGGCTTTCTTT. Translation: CASSYEGGAEAFF.

The chain joins TRBV29-1 to TRBJ1-1, with 9 bases fitting TRBD1. This CDR3 spans 13 amino acids. With 8 bases clipped from V and 5 bases from J, the junction kept 9 bases outside the gene matches. The germline V gene has CDR1 SQVTM and CDR2 ANQGSEA. DNA of the CDR3: TGCAGCACCGACAGGGGGACGAGGACTGAAGCTTTCTTT. This gives the protein CSTDRGTRTEAFF. The full variable domain, in which reference TRBV29-1 and TRBJ1-1 provide the parts outside the CDR3, is SAVISQKPSRDICQRGTSLTIQCQVDSQVTMMFWYRQQPGQSLTLIATANQGSEATYESGFVIDKFPISRPNLTFSTLTVSNMSPEDSSIYLCSTDRGTRTEAFFGQGTRLTVV.

The chain combines TRBV7-2 with TRBJ2-1; no firm D call. The V and J ends lost 2 bases and 0 bases respectively, with 8 bases between them. Germline CDR1 reads SGHTA; CDR2 reads FQGNSA. The length of the CDR3 is 15 residues. CDR3: CASSLQVGSYNEQFF. The CDR3 DNA follows: TGTGCCAGCAGCTTACAGGTCGGCTCCTACAATGAGCAGTTCTTC. Filled out from reference TRBV7-2 and TRBJ2-1, the complete variable domain reads GAGVSQSPSNKVTEKGKDVELRCDPISGHTALYWYRQSLGQGLEFLIYFQGNSAPDKSGLPSDRFSAERTGGSVSTLTIQRTQQEDSAVYLCASSLQVGSYNEQFFGPGTRLTVL.

The chain links TRBV9 to TRBJ1-4; the D is unclear. This CDR3 is built from 14 residues. Germline loops: CDR1 SGDLS, CDR2 YYNGEE. With 1 base removed from V and 11 bases from J, the gap between germline ends came to 15 bases. The CDR3 DNA is TGTGCCAGCAGCGTATCCCCACTCGGGGAGAAACTGTTTTTT. Encoded protein: CASSVSPLGEKLFF.

This clonotype was recorded once. V gene TRBV7-2 combines with J gene TRBJ2-1; 9 nucleotides align to TRBD2. Unmatched junction bases numbered 13, after V lost 7 bases and J lost 6 bases. The CDR3 loop spans 16 amino acids. Germline-derived CDR1 and CDR2 are SGHTA and FQGNSA. This CDR3 reads CASTLTPGLASNEQFF. The CDR3 nucleotides read TGTGCCAGCACCCTTACACCGGGACTAGCATCCAATGAGCAGTTCTTC. Variable domain in full (rest from reference TRBV7-2 and TRBJ2-1): GAGVSQSPSNKVTEKGKDVELRCDPISGHTALYWYRQSLGQGLEFLIYFQGNSAPDKSGLPSDRFSAERTGGSVSTLTIQRTQQEDSAVYLCASTLTPGLASNEQFFGPGTRLTVL.

The J gene is TRBJ2-3, the V gene TRBV19, with 9 bases that match TRBD2. Germline CDR1 is LNHDA and CDR2 is SQIVND (reference sequence). V lost 6 bases and J lost 5; bases outside the gene matches: 12. CDR3 size: 16 residues. In nucleotides, the CDR3 is TGTGCCAGTAGCCCACAACCGGGACTAGCCCAAGATACGCAGTATTTT. This translates into CASSPQPGLAQDTQYF.

The rearrangement links TRBV2 to TRBJ2-1; 11 bases match TRBD2. This CDR3 contains 14 residues. The trim removed 8 bases at V and 4 bases at J, leaving 4 bases unmatched. Per germline, CDR1 SNHLY and CDR2 FYNNEI. The CDR3 reads CASQGLAVYNEQFF. Here the CDR3 DNA reads TGTGCCAGCCAGGGACTAGCGGTTTACAATGAGCAGTTCTTC.

The genes are TRBV5-6 and TRBJ1-4; D is uncertain. The CDR3 spans 15 residues. Trimming left V 1 base short and J 5 bases short, with 12 bases between. Germline CDR1 reads SGHDT; CDR2 reads YYEEEE. Here the CDR3 reads CASSLSPTQNEKLFF. The CDR3 nucleotides read TGTGCCAGCAGCTTGTCTCCGACCCAGAATGAAAAACTGTTTTTT.

The rearrangement joins TRBV20-1 to TRBJ1-1, with D unresolved. V gave up 3 bases and J gave up 12 bases, with 17 bases separating them. The CDR3 runs 12 residues. Germline lookup yields CDR1 DFQATT and CDR2 SNEGSKA (reference sequence). The CDR3 DNA reads as TGCAGTGCTAGCCACGGCCCGTCGGGAACTTTCTTT. Protein: CSASHGPSGTFF.

This clonotype was seen only once. The CDR3 DNA follows: TGCGCCAGCAGCCCCTGGACAGGGTGGGGGCCCTCCTACAATGAGCAGTTCTTC. Its protein is CASSPWTGWGPSYNEQFF. This chain uses TRBV5-1 with TRBJ2-1; 8 nucleotides line up with TRBD1. CDR1 SGHRS and CDR2 YFSETQ come from the germline V gene. With V trimmed by 4 bases and J by 0 bases, 12 bases remained unmatched. The CDR3 consists of 18 residues.

The V and J genes are TRBV5-6 and TRBJ2-1, with 9 bases identical to TRBD2. The trim removed 2 bases at V and 7 bases at J, leaving 10 bases unmatched. The germline V gene encodes CDR1 SGHDT and CDR2 YYEEEE. There are 16 residues in the CDR3. Here the CDR3 DNA reads TGTGCCAGCAGCTTCTTTAAGCGGGGGGAGATAAATGAGCAGTTCTTC. As protein: CASSFFKRGEINEQFF.

The chain links TRBV6-1 to TRBJ2-7; the match to TRBD1 covers 8 bases. The CDR3 is 15 amino acids. The trim removed 1 base at V and 3 bases at J, leaving 5 bases unmatched. CDR1 and CDR2 (germline): MNHNS, SASEGT. The CDR3 DNA sequence: TGTGCCAGCAGTGAAGAGCCAGGGGGCTTCTACGAGCAGTACTTC. Translated, it gives CASSEEPGGFYEQYF.

The chain carries TRBV21-1 and TRBJ1-5. TRBV21-1 is annotated as a pseudogene. CDR3 length equals 17 residues. CDR3 coding DNA: TGTGCCAGCAGCAAAGAGGAGGGGCAACATAGCAATCAGCCCCAGCATTTT. Residues: CASSKEEGQHSNQPQHF.

The J gene is TRBJ2-5, the V gene TRBV7-2; D not resolved. Trimming left V 1 base short and J 2 bases short, with 17 bases between. This CDR3 region has 17 residues. From germline, CDR1 is SGHTA and CDR2 FQGNSA. The CDR3 reads CASSLEARRTVQETQYF. The DNA for the CDR3 is TGTGCCAGCAGCTTAGAAGCTAGGCGGACGGTTCAAGAGACCCAGTACTTC.

The chain carries TRBV18 and TRBJ1-1; D call uncertain. This CDR3 comprises 13 residues. V was clipped by 5 bases and J by 1 base, with 8 bases between them. Looked up from germline, CDR1 is KGHSH and CDR2 is LQKENI. The CDR3 here is CASSGEQNTEAFF. The CDR3, as DNA: TGTGCCAGCTCAGGCGAACAGAACACTGAAGCTTTCTTT.

The chain carries TRBV6-5 and TRBJ2-3; 8 nucleotides match TRBD1. The CDR3 runs 15 residues. The germline CDR1 and CDR2 sequences are MNHEY and SVGAGI. The V segment lost 6 bases and the J segment 4 bases; nucleotides outside the gene matches: 9. Here the CDR3 DNA reads TGTGCCAGCAGCGAGGGACAGGCAACGCCAGATACGCAGTATTTT. It specifies CASSEGQATPDTQYF.

The V gene is TRBV29-1, the J gene TRBJ2-1, with 8 bases lining up with TRBD2. This CDR3 is 13 amino acids long. Per germline, CDR1 SQVTM and CDR2 ANQGSEA. V shed 4 bases and J 9 bases; nucleotides not matched to a gene: 8. CDR3 bases: TGCAGCGTTGTATCTGGACTAGCTGGTGAGCAGTTCTTC. It encodes CSVVSGLAGEQFF.

This rearrangement joins TRBV19 to TRBJ2-1; no firm D call. Trimming cost V 1 base and J 1 base, with 8 bases left between them. Germline-derived CDR1 and CDR2 are LNHDA and SQIVND (reference sequence). The CDR3 covers 15 residues. CDR3 sequence reads: CASSIGDTSYNEQFF. CDR3 in DNA: TGTGCCAGTAGTATAGGAGACACATCCTACAATGAGCAGTTCTTC.

In its sample, this clonotype was seen once. The V gene is TRBV5-6, the J gene TRBJ2-7; TRBD2 agrees at 12 bases. The CDR3 sequence is 15 residues long. V shed 3 bases, J shed 7 bases, and the junction held 8 bases outside the gene matches. CDR1 is SGHDT, CDR2 YYEEEE, per germline. CDR3 sequence reads: CASSSSLAGGWEQYF. In DNA, the CDR3 is TGTGCCAGCAGCTCCTCACTAGCGGGAGGATGGGAGCAGTACTTC.